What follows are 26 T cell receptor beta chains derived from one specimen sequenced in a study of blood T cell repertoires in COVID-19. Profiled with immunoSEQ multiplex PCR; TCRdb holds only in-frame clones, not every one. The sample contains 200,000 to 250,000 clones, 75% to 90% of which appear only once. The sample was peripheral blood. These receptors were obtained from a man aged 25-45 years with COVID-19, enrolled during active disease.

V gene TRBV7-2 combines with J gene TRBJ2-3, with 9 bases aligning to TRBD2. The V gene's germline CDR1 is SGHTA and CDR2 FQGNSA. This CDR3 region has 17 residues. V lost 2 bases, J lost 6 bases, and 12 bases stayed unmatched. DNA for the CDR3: TGTGCCAGCAGCTTAAGCATCGCGGGAGGGGCCGTCGATACGCAGTATTTT. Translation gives CASSLSIAGGAVDTQYF. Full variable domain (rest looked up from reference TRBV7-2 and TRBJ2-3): GAGVSQSPSNKVTEKGKDVELRCDPISGHTALYWYRQSLGQGLEFLIYFQGNSAPDKSGLPSDRFSAERTGGSVSTLTIQRTQQEDSAVYLCASSLSIAGGAVDTQYFGPGTRLTVL.

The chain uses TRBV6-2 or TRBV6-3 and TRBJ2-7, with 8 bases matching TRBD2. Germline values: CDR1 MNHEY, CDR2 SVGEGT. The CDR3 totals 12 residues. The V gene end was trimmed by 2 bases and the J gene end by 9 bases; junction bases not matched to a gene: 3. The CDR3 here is CASSYGLAGQYF. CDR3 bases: TGTGCCAGCAGTTACGGACTAGCCGGGCAGTACTTC.

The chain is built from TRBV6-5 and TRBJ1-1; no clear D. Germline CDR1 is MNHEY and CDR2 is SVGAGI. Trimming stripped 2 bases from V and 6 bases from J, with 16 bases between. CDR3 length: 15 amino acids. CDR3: CASSYTTGRFAEAFF. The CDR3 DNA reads TGTGCCAGCAGTTACACCACGGGGAGGTTCGCTGAAGCTTTCTTT.

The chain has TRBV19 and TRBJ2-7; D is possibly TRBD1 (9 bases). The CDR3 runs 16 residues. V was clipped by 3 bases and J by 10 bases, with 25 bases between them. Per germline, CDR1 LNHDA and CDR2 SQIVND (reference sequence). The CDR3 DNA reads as TGTGCCAGTAGTATCGGGGGGGACAGGGCGCCTCTGGGACAGTACTTC. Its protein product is CASSIGGDRAPLGQYF.

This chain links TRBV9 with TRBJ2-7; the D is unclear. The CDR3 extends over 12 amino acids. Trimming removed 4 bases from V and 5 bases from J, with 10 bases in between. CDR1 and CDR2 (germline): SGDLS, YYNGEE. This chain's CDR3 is CASSPGFNEQYF. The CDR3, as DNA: TGTGCCAGCAGCCCCGGGTTTAACGAGCAGTACTTC.

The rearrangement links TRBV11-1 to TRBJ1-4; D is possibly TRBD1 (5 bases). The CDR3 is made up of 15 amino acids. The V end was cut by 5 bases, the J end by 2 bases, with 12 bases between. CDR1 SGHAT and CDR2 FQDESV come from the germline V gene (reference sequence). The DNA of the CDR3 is TGTGCCAGCAGCCGTACAGGAATGACTAATGAAAAACTGTTTTTT. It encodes CASSRTGMTNEKLFF.

The CDR3 region has the DNA TGTGCCAGCAGTTACTCCGCGGCAGCTCCTAGCTATGGCTACACCTTC. This encodes CASSYSAAAPSYGYTF. The J gene is TRBJ1-2, the V gene TRBV6-5; no definite D call. CDR1 is MNHEY and CDR2 is SVGAGI in the germline V gene. V gave up 0 bases and J gave up 4 bases, with 15 bases separating them. The CDR3 contains 16 residues.

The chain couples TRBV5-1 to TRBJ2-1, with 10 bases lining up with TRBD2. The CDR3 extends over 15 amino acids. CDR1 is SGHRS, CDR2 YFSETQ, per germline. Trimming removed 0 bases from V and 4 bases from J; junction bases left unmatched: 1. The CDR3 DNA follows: TGCGCCAGCAGCTTGGTAGCGGGAGGTTACAATGAGCAGTTCTTC. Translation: CASSLVAGGYNEQFF.

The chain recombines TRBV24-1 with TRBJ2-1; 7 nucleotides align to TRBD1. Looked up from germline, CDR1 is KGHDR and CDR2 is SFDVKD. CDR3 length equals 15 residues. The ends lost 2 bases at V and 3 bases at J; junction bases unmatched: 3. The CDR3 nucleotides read TGTGCCACCAGTGATTCAGGGGGAAGCTACAATGAGCAGTTCTTC. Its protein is CATSDSGGSYNEQFF.

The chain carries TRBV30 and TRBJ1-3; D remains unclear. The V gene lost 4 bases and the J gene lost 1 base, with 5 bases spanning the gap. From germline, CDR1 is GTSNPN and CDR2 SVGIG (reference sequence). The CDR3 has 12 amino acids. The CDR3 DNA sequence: TGTGCCTGGACAGTGTCTGGAAACACCATATATTTT. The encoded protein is CAWTVSGNTIYF.

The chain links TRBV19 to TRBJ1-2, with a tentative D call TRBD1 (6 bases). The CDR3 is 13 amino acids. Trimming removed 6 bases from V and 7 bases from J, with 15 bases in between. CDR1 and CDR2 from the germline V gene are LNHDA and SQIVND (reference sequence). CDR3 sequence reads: CASSAGARFGYTF. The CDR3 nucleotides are TGTGCCAGTAGCGCGGGGGCGCGTTTTGGCTACACCTTC.

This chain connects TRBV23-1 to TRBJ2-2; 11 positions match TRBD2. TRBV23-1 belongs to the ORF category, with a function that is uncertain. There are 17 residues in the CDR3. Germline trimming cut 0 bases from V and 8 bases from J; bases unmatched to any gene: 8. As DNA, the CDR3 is TGCGCCAGCAGTCAATCGTATGCTAGCGGGAGGTGGGGGGAGCTGTTTTTT. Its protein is CASSQSYASGRWGELFF.

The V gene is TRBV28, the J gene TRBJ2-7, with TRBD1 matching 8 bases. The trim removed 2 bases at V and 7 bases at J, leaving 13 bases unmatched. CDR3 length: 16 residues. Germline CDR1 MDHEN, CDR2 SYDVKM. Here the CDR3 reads CASSLLPGQAPWEQYF. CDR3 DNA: TGTGCCAGCAGTTTACTTCCGGGACAGGCGCCATGGGAGCAGTACTTC.

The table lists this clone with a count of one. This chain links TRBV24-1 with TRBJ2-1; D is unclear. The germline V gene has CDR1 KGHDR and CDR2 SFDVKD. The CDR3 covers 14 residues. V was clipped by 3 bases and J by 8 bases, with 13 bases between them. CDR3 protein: CATSDPSDRDEQFF. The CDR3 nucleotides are TGTGCCACCAGTGATCCTAGTGACCGGGATGAGCAGTTCTTC.

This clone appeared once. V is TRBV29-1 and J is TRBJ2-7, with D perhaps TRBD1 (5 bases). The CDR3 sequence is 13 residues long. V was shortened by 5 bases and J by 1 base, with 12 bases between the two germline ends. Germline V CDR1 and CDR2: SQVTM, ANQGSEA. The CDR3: CSVSPGKSYEQYF. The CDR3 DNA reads TGCAGCGTTTCGCCAGGGAAGTCCTACGAGCAGTACTTC.

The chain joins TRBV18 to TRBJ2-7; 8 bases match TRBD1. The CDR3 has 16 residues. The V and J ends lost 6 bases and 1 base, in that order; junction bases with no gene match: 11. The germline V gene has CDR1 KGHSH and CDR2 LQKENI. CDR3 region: CASSVSTGVFSYEQYF. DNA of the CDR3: TGTGCCAGCTCGGTATCGACAGGGGTCTTTTCCTACGAGCAGTACTTC.

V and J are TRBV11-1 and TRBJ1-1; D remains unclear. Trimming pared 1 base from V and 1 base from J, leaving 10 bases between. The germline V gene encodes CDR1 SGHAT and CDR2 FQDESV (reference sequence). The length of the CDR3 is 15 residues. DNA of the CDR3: TGTGCCAGCAGCTTAGAACGCCCGGGGAACACTGAAGCTTTCTTT. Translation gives CASSLERPGNTEAFF.

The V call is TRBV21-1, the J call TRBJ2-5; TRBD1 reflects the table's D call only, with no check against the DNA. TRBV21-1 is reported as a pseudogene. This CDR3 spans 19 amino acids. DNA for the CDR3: TGTGCCAGCCTCCATGACGTCTCTGGACAGCCGAATGGGCAAGAGACCCAGTACTTC. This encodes CASLHDVSGQPNGQETQYF.

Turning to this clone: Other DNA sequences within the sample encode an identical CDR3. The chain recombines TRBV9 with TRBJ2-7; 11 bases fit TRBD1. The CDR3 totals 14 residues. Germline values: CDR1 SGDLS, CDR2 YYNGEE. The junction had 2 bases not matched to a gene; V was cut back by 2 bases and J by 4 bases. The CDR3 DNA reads TGTGCCAGCAGCGTGGGACAGGGGGGGTACGAGCAGTACTTC. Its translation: CASSVGQGGYEQYF.

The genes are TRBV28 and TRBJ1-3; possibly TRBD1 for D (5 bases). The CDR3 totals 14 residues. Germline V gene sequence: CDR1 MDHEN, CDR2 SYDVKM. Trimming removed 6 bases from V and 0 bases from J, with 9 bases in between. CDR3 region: CASRPGSSGNTIYF. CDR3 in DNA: TGTGCCAGCAGGCCAGGGTCCTCTGGAAACACCATATATTTT.

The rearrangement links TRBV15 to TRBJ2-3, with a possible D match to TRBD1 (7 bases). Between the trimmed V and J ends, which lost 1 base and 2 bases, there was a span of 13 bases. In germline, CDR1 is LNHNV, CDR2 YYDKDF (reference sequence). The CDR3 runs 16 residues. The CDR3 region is CATSRGQGGPTDTQYF. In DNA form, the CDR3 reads TGTGCCACCAGCAGAGGCCAGGGGGGTCCCACAGATACGCAGTATTTT.

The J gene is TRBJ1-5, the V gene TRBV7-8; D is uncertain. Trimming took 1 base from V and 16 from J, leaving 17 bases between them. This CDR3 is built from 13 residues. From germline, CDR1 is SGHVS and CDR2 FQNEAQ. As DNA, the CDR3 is TGTGCCAGCAGCTTAGGAGACTATGGTTCCAGACATTTT. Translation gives CASSLGDYGSRHF.

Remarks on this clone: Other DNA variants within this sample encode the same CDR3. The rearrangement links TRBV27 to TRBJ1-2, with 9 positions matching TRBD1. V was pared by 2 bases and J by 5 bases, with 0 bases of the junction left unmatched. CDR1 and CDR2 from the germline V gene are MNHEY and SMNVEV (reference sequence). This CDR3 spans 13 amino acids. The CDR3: CASSLGTGYGYTF. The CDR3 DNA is TGTGCCAGCAGTTTAGGGACAGGGTATGGCTACACCTTC.

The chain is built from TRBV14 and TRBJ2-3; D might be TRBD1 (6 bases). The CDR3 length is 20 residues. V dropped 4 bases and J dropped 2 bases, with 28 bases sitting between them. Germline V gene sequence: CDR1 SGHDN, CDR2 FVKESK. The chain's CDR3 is CASSPLDREIGVKYTDTQYF. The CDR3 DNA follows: TGTGCCAGCAGCCCTTTGGACAGAGAAATCGGGGTGAAATACACAGATACGCAGTATTTT.

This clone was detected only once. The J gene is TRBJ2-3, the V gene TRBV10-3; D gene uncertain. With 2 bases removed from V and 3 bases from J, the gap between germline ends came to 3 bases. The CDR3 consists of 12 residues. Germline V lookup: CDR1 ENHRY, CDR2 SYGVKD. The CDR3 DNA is TGTGCCATCAGTGAGATAACAGATACGCAGTATTTT. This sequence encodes CAISEITDTQYF.

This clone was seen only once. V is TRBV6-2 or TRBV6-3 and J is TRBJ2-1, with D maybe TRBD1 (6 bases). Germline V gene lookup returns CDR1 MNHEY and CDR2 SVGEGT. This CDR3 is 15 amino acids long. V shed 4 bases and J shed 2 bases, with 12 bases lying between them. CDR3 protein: CASSSTGDPYNEQFF. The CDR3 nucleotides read TGTGCCAGCAGTTCGACAGGCGATCCCTACAATGAGCAGTTCTTC.